The text below deals with one T cell receptor (beta chain). The entry originates in a study of shared clonotypes between healthy human individuals. Study at large: Each donor's CD4 naive and CD4 memory cells filled three plates apiece, CD8 naive two, and CD8 memory one.

V lost 6 bases and J lost 5; bases outside the gene matches: 4. From germline, CDR1 is LNHDA and CDR2 SQIVND (reference sequence). The CDR3 spans 14 residues. Naive CD8 populations comprised CD45RO-negative cells positively selected for CCR7, excluding terminally differentiated effector memory CD45RA+ cells. Sorted-subset replicate PCRs used 200 ng DNA, about 30,000 T cell genomes. Per the original methods: For the immunoSEQ data, sequences were junction-only without quality scores, so filtering differed. Profiled with immunoSEQ multiplex PCR; TCRdb holds only in-frame clones, not every one. That table supplies the V and J calls and clone size; D and trimming were determined from the DNA. Of about 580,000 clones in the sample, roughly 98% were seen once.

The TCR sequence derives from a man aged 25 to 40 in good health. Sequencing was performed on naive CD8+ T cells sorted from blood. The rearrangement joins TRBV19 to TRBJ2-1; 10 bases are a match to TRBD2. The CDR3 here is CASRASGSDNEQFF. Written as DNA, the CDR3 is TGTGCCAGTAGGGCTAGCGGGAGTGACAATGAGCAGTTCTTC.